This section outlines one T cell receptor (beta chain) sequence together with its context. Treatment here: some 20 received Ad26.COV2.S at low or high dose, single or two shots; 5 received placebo; per-sample allocation not given. Following the first vaccine or placebo injection, samples were taken on day 63. The data originate from a study of Ad26.COV2.S vaccination and SARS-CoV-2 variants. TCRdb keeps only in-frame clones here, not all; method: immunoSEQ multiplex PCR. Of 350,000 to 450,000 clones listed, approximately 90% are singletons. The receptor was isolated from a person aged 18-60 years who received the Ad26.COV2.S COVID-19 vaccine or a placebo. This sample comprised peripheral blood, obtained in a trial of Ad26.COV2.S vaccine versus placebo.

The CDR3 loop is CASSGLDGYTQYF. The CDR3 DNA reads as TGTGCCAGCAGCGGCCTCGATGGTTATACGCAGTATTTT. The chain links TRBV5-8 to TRBJ2-3, with D unresolved. V lost 4 bases, J lost 7 bases, and 13 bases lay in between. Germline V gene data show CDR1 as SGHTS and CDR2 as YDEGEE. CDR3 length: 13 residues.